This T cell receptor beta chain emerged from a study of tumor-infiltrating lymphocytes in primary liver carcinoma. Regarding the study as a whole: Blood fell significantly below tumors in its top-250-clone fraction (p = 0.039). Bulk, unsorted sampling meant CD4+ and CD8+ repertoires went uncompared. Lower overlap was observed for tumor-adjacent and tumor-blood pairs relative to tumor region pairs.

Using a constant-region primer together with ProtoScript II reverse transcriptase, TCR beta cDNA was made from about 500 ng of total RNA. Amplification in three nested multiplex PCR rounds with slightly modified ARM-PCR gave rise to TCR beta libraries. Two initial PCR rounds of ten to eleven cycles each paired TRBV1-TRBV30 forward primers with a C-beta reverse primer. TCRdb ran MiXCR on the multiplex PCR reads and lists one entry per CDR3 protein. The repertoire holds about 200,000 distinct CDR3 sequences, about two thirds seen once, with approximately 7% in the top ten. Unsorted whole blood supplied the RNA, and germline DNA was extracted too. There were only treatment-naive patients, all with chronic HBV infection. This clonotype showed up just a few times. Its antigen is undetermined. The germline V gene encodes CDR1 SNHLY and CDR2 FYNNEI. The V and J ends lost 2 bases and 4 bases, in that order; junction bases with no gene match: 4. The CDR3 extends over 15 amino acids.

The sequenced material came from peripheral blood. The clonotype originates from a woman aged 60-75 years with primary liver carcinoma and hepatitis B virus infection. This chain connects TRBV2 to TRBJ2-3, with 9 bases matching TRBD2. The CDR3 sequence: CASSELLAGADTQYF. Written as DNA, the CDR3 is TGTGCCAGCAGTGAACTTTTAGCGGGAGCAGATACGCAGTATTTT.